The 7 T cell receptor beta chains reported below all come from one sample, sequenced in a study of human T cells and chemical hapten exposure. One entry per CDR3 protein results from TCRdb running MiXCR on the RACE reads. The table records around 60,000 distinct CDR3 sequences, around 6.6% of them present only once. The time point is: pre-sensitization, week 0. The treatment denotes: therapeutic diphenylcyclopropenone sensitization with weekly scalp DPC. The sample in question was whole blood, obtained in connection with sensitization to the hapten diphenylcyclopropenone (DPC). The receptors derive from a woman in her twenties or thirties with alopecia areata. Some clones in this sample may be carry-over from other donors' samples.

J is TRBJ1-4 and V is TRBV18, with TRBD1 as a possible D gene (6 bases). The germline V and J ends were trimmed by 4 bases and 2 bases, with 11 bases remaining between them. CDR1 KGHSH and CDR2 LQKENI come from the germline V gene. The CDR3 is 15 amino acids. The CDR3 DNA sequence: TGTGCCAGCTCACTCTGGACAGAGACTAATGAAAAACTGTTTTTT. It translates to CASSLWTETNEKLFF.

This clonotype has ten or more counts. The chain carries TRBV7-3 and TRBJ2-3; 10 bases are shared with TRBD2. The germline V gene has CDR1 SGHTA and CDR2 FQGTGA. The CDR3 runs 19 residues. After removal of 2 bases from V and 0 bases from J, the junction contained 11 bases not matched to a gene. The chain's CDR3 is CASSLGASGGLASTDTQYF. The CDR3 bases are TGTGCCAGCAGCTTAGGGGCTAGCGGGGGCCTCGCTAGCACAGATACGCAGTATTTT.

In the case of this clonotype: A clone one base away is much larger, so this may be a read error. The chain links TRBV9 to TRBJ2-3; perhaps TRBD2 as D (5 bases). Germline assignment: CDR1 SGDLS and CDR2 YYNGEE. The CDR3 has 16 residues. CDR3 region: CTSSAHLGLSTDTQYF. In DNA, the CDR3 is TGTACCAGCAGCGCCCATCTAGGACTTAGCACAGATACGCAGTATTTT.

This clonotype occurred many times. The V call is TRBV6-6, the J call TRBJ1-1; 7 positions match TRBD1. The CDR3 extends over 16 amino acids. V shed 4 bases, J shed 2 bases, and the junction held 10 bases outside the gene matches. Germline V gene data show CDR1 as MNHNY and CDR2 as SVGAGI (reference sequence). The CDR3 here is CASSSLDRDLNTEAFF. The DNA for the CDR3 is TGTGCCAGCAGTTCCCTAGACAGGGACTTAAACACTGAAGCTTTCTTT.

This clonotype was seen at least ten times. The chain has TRBV24-1 and TRBJ2-1, with TRBD2 matching over 8 bases. CDR1 and CDR2 (germline): KGHDR, SFDVKD. V was clipped by 3 bases and J by 13 bases; unmatched bases: 16. The CDR3 has 16 amino acids. The CDR3 loop is CATSDTTGGPGPKQFF. The CDR3 DNA reads as TGTGCCACCAGTGATACCACGGGGGGGCCGGGTCCGAAACAGTTCTTC.

This clonotype has a count of ten or more. The chain is built from TRBV6-6 and TRBJ2-3, with D possibly called TRBD1 or TRBD2 (6 bases each). V was pared by 1 base and J by 2 bases, with 10 bases between. There are 15 residues in the CDR3. Germline V gene data show CDR1 as MNHNY and CDR2 as SVGAGI (reference sequence). The CDR3 protein is CASSYWGAPTDTQYF. In DNA, the CDR3 is TGTGCCAGCAGTTACTGGGGGGCCCCCACAGATACGCAGTATTTT.

This clonotype turned up a few times. This chain connects TRBV6-5 to TRBJ1-2; TRBD1 might be the D (6 bases). This CDR3 spans 13 amino acids. Germline V gene lookup returns CDR1 MNHEY and CDR2 SVGAGI. Trimming shortened V by 7 bases and J by 6 bases, and 15 bases separated the two germline ends. The CDR3 sequence is CASTQGQNNGYTF. CDR3 nucleotides: TGTGCCAGCACCCAGGGGCAGAATAATGGCTACACCTTC.